This TCR beta chain was identified in a study of blood T cell repertoires in COVID-19. Trimming took off 1 base at V and 1 base at J, with 9 bases between the two ends. In germline, CDR1 is SGHTA, CDR2 FQGNSA. This CDR3 region has 15 residues. How the authors handled the data: Amplified reference gene primers provided the basis for estimating nucleated cell counts. TCRdb keeps only in-frame clones here, not all; method: immunoSEQ multiplex PCR. Clone size and the V and J calls come from that table; the DNA yielded D and trimming. The sample has about 75,000 clones, 70% to 90% seen once. V and J are TRBV7-2 and TRBJ2-3, with D possibly being TRBD2 (6 bases). Material: peripheral blood. This receptor was obtained from a human donor in a cohort sampled during active COVID-19. The CDR3 spells CASSLERVGTDTQYF. In DNA, the CDR3 is TGTGCCAGCAGCTTAGAGCGGGTCGGCACAGATACGCAGTATTTT.